This TCR beta chain is from a study of blood T cell repertoires in COVID-19. Study in general: The United States, Italy and Spain provided the acute and convalescent COVID-19 samples. Nucleic acid was either cDNA or gDNA, and it came from T cells, B-cell-depleted T cells, or PBMCs.

In the study's own analysis: Amplification of reference gene primers was used by the study to estimate nucleated cell counts. Repertoires were generated with immunoSEQ multiplex PCR, while TCRdb's copy carries only in-frame clones and drops some. V and J calls and clone size follow that table, whereas D and trimming were derived from the DNA. The sample has 100,000 to 120,000 clones, 88% seen once. Sequenced sample: peripheral blood. The receptor was derived from a woman aged 70-85 years who had recovered from COVID-19.

CDR3 in amino acids: CASSQFYRKGDEQYF. In nucleotides, the CDR3 is TGTGCCAGCAGCCAGTTTTACAGGAAAGGGGACGAGCAGTACTTC. The chain combines TRBV5-6 with TRBJ2-7; TRBD1 is a possible D gene (5 bases). CDR1 SGHDT and CDR2 YYEEEE come from the germline V gene. The CDR3 has 15 amino acids. V lost 4 bases and J 5 bases, leaving 19 bases between the germline ends.